Shown below are 7 T cell receptor beta chains from a single sample sequenced in a study of T cells in Graves' hyperthyroidism and ophthalmopathy. RNA transcripts served as the template for amplifying TCR beta CDR3 regions. HTBI primers drove first-round RT-PCR of the TCR CDR3. TCRdb reanalysed the multiplex PCR reads using MiXCR and keeps one entry per CDR3 protein. Of a few hundred thousand distinct CDR3 sequences in the sample, 15% to 20% were seen once. Sequencing was carried out using blood. These receptors were collected from a young man with Graves' ophthalmopathy.

This clonotype was counted between two and nine times. V and J are TRBV29-1 and TRBJ1-2, with D perhaps matching TRBD1 (6 bases). Deletions cut 7 bases from V and 5 bases from J, with 11 bases between. The CDR3 extends over 11 amino acids. Germline-derived CDR1 and CDR2 are SQVTM and ANQGSEA. The CDR3 is CSADSLYGYTF. The CDR3 DNA reads TGCAGCGCGGACAGCCTATATGGCTACACCTTC. The variable domain in full, completed from reference TRBV29-1 and TRBJ1-2, reads SAVISQKPSRDICQRGTSLTIQCQVDSQVTMMFWYRQQPGQSLTLIATANQGSEATYESGFVIDKFPISRPNLTFSTLTVSNMSPEDSSIYLCSADSLYGYTFGSGTRLTVV.

The J gene is TRBJ2-7, the V gene TRBV12-3 or TRBV12-4; 7 positions match TRBD2. Losses at the gene ends were 3 bases for V and 0 bases for J; bases not matched to a gene: 8. This CDR3 region has 16 residues. The CDR3 sequence is CASSFWEGRSSYEQYF. For the CDR3, the DNA is TGTGCCAGCAGTTTCTGGGAGGGAAGGAGCTCCTACGAGCAGTACTTC.

The table lists this clonotype with a few counts. V gene TRBV19 combines with J gene TRBJ1-5; 8 bases are a match to TRBD1. CDR3 length equals 16 residues. Germline assignment: CDR1 LNHDA and CDR2 SQIVND (reference sequence). The CDR3, as DNA: TGTGCGACCCGGACAGGGAGAGGGGCTAGCAATCAGCCCCAGCATTTT. This translates into CATRTGRGASNQPQHF.

This clonotype was seen ten or more times. The genes are TRBV7-9 and TRBJ2-3; D is ambiguous. The CDR3 sequence is 15 residues long. Trimming left V 5 bases short and J 2 bases short, with 14 bases between. Germline CDR1 and CDR2: SEHNR and FQNEAQ (reference sequence). CDR3 coding DNA: TGTGCCAGCAGCCAATTCAAAAAGAACACAGATACGCAGTATTTT. It encodes CASSQFKKNTDTQYF.

The rearrangement links TRBV2 to TRBJ1-6; no reliable D call. V lost 7 bases to trimming and J lost 7 bases, with 11 bases between them. The CDR3 extends over 13 amino acids. Germline assignment: CDR1 SNHLY and CDR2 FYNNEI. The CDR3 region has the DNA TGTGCCAGCAATTACGGTGCAAATTCACCCCTCCACTTT. This translates into CASNYGANSPLHF.

The rearrangement links TRBV20-1 to TRBJ2-3; D unresolved. V was shortened by 3 bases and J by 6 bases, with 4 bases between the two germline ends. CDR1 and CDR2 (germline): DFQATT, SNEGSKA (reference sequence). The CDR3 consists of 10 residues. This chain's CDR3 is CSARGDTQYF. The CDR3 DNA reads TGCAGTGCTAGGGGGGATACGCAGTATTTT.

The J gene is TRBJ2-7, the V gene TRBV24-1, with a weak D call TRBD1 (5 bases). V was shortened by 3 bases and J by 5 bases, with 16 bases between the two germline ends. The CDR3 has 15 amino acids. Germline V lookup: CDR1 KGHDR, CDR2 SFDVKD. Here the CDR3 DNA reads TGTGCCACCAGTGATGGCGTCGGGCAGGGTCACGAGCAGTACTTC. Protein: CATSDGVGQGHEQYF.